A selection of T cell receptor beta chains follows, all from one sample in a study of T-cell reconstitution after alpha-beta-depleted transplantation in children. TCRdb called the PCR reads again in MiXCR, with one record for every CDR3 protein. The sample holds about 690,000 distinct CDR3 sequences; over 15% are singletons and the top ten take approximately 1%. The sample here was PBMCs from the stem cell graft donor, taken from the stem cell graft. These receptors originate from a human donor who donated a stem cell graft to a child with acute myeloid leukemia. Each CDR3 is given with its conserved first and last residue. The D gene is left open where the match is weak. Clone size is stated in some rows and not others, as once, few, many or a class when expanded.

J | size | D | V | DNA | CDR3
TRBJ1-5 | few | . | TRBV25-1 | TGTGCCAGCAGTGAATCCTCGGCGGATTGGAGCAATCAGCCCCAGCATTTT | CASSESSADWSNQPQHF
TRBJ2-3 | . | . | TRBV20-1 | TGCAGTGCTAGAGATCCCTTTGGGGCAACCGCCACAGATACGCAGTATTTT | CSARDPFGATATDTQYF
TRBJ2-2 | few | . | TRBV28 | TGTGCCAGCAATTACGATCCCGGGGAGCTGTTTTTT | CASNYDPGELFF
TRBJ1-5 | few | . | TRBV6-5 | TGTGCCAGCAGTTCACCTTCGAGGAACCAGCCCCAGCATTTT | CASSSPSRNQPQHF
TRBJ1-2 | few | . | TRBV4-2 | TGTGCCAGCAGCCCCGCGGGACTCTGCTATGGCTACACCTTC | CASSPAGLCYGYTF
TRBJ2-7 | many | . | TRBV12-3/TRBV12-4 | TGTGCCAGCAGTGACCGGGACGCCTGGACCTACGAGCAGTACTTC | CASSDRDAWTYEQYF
TRBJ2-4 | . | TRBD1 | TRBV29-1 | TGCAGCGTTCAGGGGGCCTTGGACAAAAACATTCAGTACTTC | CSVQGALDKNIQYF
TRBJ1-4 | . | . | TRBV4-3 | TGCGCCAGCAGCCCACAGGGTAATGAAAAACTGTTTTTT | CASSPQGNEKLFF
TRBJ2-1 | many | . | TRBV5-6 | TGTGCCAGCAGCTTGGGAGGGGACTCCTACAATGAGCAGTTCTTC | CASSLGGDSYNEQFF
TRBJ1-1 | many | . | TRBV7-2 | TGTGCCAGCAGCCGTTACCCGGTGGGCAACACTGAAGCTTTCTTT | CASSRYPVGNTEAFF
TRBJ1-3 | . | . | TRBV5-1 | TGCGCCAGCAGCTTTGAGGGGACCCTGGAAAACACCATATATTTT | CASSFEGTLENTIYF
TRBJ1-6 | . | . | TRBV5-1 | TGCGCCAGCTCCTCGGGGGAAACTGATAATTCACCCCTCCACTTT | CASSSGETDNSPLHF
TRBJ2-1 | many | TRBD2 | TRBV29-1 | TGCAGCGCCGGGAGGGGGACCGTCGACAATGAGCAGTTCTTC | CSAGRGTVDNEQFF
TRBJ2-1 | . | . | TRBV11-2 | TGTGCCAGCAGCTTATCCTGGGGCTCTAGCAGCTCCTACAATGAGCAGTTCTTC | CASSLSWGSSSSYNEQFF
TRBJ2-6 | many | . | TRBV7-2 | TGTGCCAGCAGCTTCATCGCAGGGACCTCTGGGGCCAACGTCCTGACTTTC | CASSFIAGTSGANVLTF
TRBJ1-1 | . | . | TRBV28 | TGTGCCAGCACCCTACAACAGGGGAACACTGAAGCTTTCTTT | CASTLQQGNTEAFF
TRBJ1-1 | . | TRBD1 | TRBV11-2 | TGTGCCAGCAGCCCGTTTCCGGGACAGTTGACTATGAACACTGAAGCTTTCTTT | CASSPFPGQLTMNTEAFF
TRBJ1-1 | many | . | TRBV6-5 | TGTGCCAGCAGTTACTCAACTGCGAACACTGAAGCTTTCTTT | CASSYSTANTEAFF
TRBJ1-2 | . | . | TRBV5-1 | TGCGCCAGCACATTTGGGGGCGGAGAAGGCTACACCTTC | CASTFGGGEGYTF
TRBJ2-3 | . | TRBD1 | TRBV20-1 | TGCAGTGCTAGAGCAGGGGACAGGGGGCTGGGGATGAGCGCAGATACGCAGTATTTT | CSARAGDRGLGMSADTQYF
TRBJ1-2 | many | . | TRBV6-5 | TGTGCCAGCAGTTACGGGTCAGGGACTGGCTACACCTTC | CASSYGSGTGYTF